A single sample gave rise to the 20 T cell receptor beta chains below, sequenced in a study of identical twins (dated by TCRdb to the mid-2010s). To prepare the library, 5' RACE was applied. The sequencer was an Illumina HiSeq 2000. Clones were called with MiXCR by TCRdb after fastp trimmed the public reads at Q25, and only in-frame beta chains were retained. Duplicate CDR3 protein sequences are folded into a single record with the most common DNA and genes. Across this sample there are about 700,000 distinct CDR3 sequences, with approximately 9% seen only once. The biggest ten clones account for approximately 0.89% of the sample. Separately, the same data were catalogued under a study of yellow fever vaccine responses in identical twins.

The sample taken for sequencing was PBMCs. The receptors come from a woman younger than 35 in good health.

This clonotype showed up just a few times. This chain links TRBV7-2 with TRBJ2-5, with 7 bases that match TRBD1. J gave up 1 base and V 4 bases, and 6 bases lay outside the gene matches. The CDR3 contains 15 residues. CDR1 is SGHTA and CDR2 is FQGNSA in the germline V gene. The CDR3 reads CASSSPGQPQETQYF. As DNA, the CDR3 is TGTGCCAGCAGCTCTCCGGGACAGCCCCAAGAGACCCAGTACTTC.

The genes are TRBV7-6 and TRBJ1-1; D gene unclear. Germline V lookup: CDR1 SGHVS, CDR2 FNYEAQ. CDR3 length: 13 amino acids. The V end was cut by 10 bases, the J end by 4 bases, with 16 bases between. In DNA, the CDR3 is TGTGCCATTAGAGAAATTGGTGGCACTGAAGCTTTCTTT. It codes for CAIREIGGTEAFF.

J is TRBJ1-4 and V is TRBV7-8, with D possibly being TRBD1 (5 bases). This CDR3 has 15 residues. CDR1 and CDR2 from the germline V gene are SGHVS and FQNEAQ. The V end lost 1 base, the J end lost 5 bases, and 11 bases lay between the germline ends. The CDR3 reads CASSLGGTGNEKLFF. The CDR3 DNA reads TGTGCCAGCAGCTTAGGTGGGACCGGCAATGAAAAACTGTTTTTT.

This chain links TRBV5-1 with TRBJ2-3, with D possibly being TRBD2 (5 bases). Trimming shortened V by 2 bases and J by 3 bases, and 13 bases separated the two germline ends. From germline, CDR1 is SGHRS and CDR2 YFSETQ. The length of the CDR3 is 15 residues. This CDR3 is CASSFSARGTDTQYF. The DNA for the CDR3 is TGCGCCAGCAGCTTTAGTGCCCGGGGAACAGATACGCAGTATTTT.

This clonotype was counted between two and nine times. The chain links TRBV20-1 to TRBJ1-2; tentatively, D is TRBD1 (5 bases). Germline CDR1 is DFQATT and CDR2 is SNEGSKA (reference sequence). The CDR3 loop spans 12 amino acids. V lost 1 base to trimming and J lost 4 bases, with 7 bases between them. CDR3 DNA sequence: TGCAGTGCTAGAGGGGGGACCTATGGCTACACCTTC. Translation gives CSARGGTYGYTF.

This clonotype occurred a few times. This rearrangement joins TRBV7-8 to TRBJ1-5; 7 bases map to TRBD1. The germline V gene encodes CDR1 SGHVS and CDR2 FQNEAQ. The CDR3 totals 20 residues. The J segment lost 1 base and the V segment lost 1 base, leaving 16 bases of the junction unmatched. CDR3 sequence reads: CASSLDRTGVLLGSNQPQHF. The CDR3 region has the DNA TGTGCCAGCAGCTTAGATCGGACAGGAGTCCTCTTGGGGAGCAATCAGCCCCAGCATTTT.

CDR3 DNA: TGTGCCAGCTCACCACCGGGGGGACAGTCCAATGAGCAGTTCTTC. Amino acids: CASSPPGGQSNEQFF. The chain carries TRBV18 and TRBJ2-1, with D possibly TRBD1 on 7 matching bases. Deletions cut 0 bases from V and 6 bases from J, with 12 bases between. CDR1 and CDR2 from the germline V gene are KGHSH and LQKENI. This CDR3 spans 15 amino acids.

This chain uses TRBV3-1 with TRBJ1-5; D is possibly TRBD1 (5 bases). CDR1 is LGHDT and CDR2 is YNNKEL in the germline V gene (reference sequence). Trimming cost V 0 bases and J 4 bases, with 10 bases left between them. This CDR3 is 15 amino acids long. The CDR3 DNA sequence: TGTGCCAGCAGCCAAGACGGGGGAGGGAATCAGCCCCAGCATTTT. As protein: CASSQDGGGNQPQHF. The full variable domain, in which reference TRBV3-1 and TRBJ1-5 provide the parts outside the CDR3, is DTAVSQTPKYLVTQMGNDKSIKCEQNLGHDTMYWYKQDSKKFLKIMFSYNNKELIINETVPNRFSPKSPDKAHLNLHINSLELGDSAVYFCASSQDGGGNQPQHFGDGTRLSIL.

V is TRBV6-1 and J is TRBJ2-7; TRBD2 agrees at 12 bases. Trimming cost V 4 bases and J 8 bases; bases outside gene matches: 9. This CDR3 region has 15 residues. The germline CDR1 and CDR2 sequences are MNHNS and SASEGT. The CDR3 DNA follows: TGTGCCAGCAGTGGACTAGCGGGGGCCTTTGATCAGCAGTACTTC. Residues: CASSGLAGAFDQQYF.

This clonotype was recorded many times. The rearrangement uses TRBV5-1 and TRBJ2-7; D remains unclear. Germline-derived CDR1 and CDR2 are SGHRS and YFSETQ. V lost 1 base and J 0 bases, leaving 8 bases between the germline ends. This CDR3 comprises 14 residues. This chain's CDR3 is CASSLYPPSYEQYF. The CDR3 DNA is TGCGCCAGCAGCTTGTACCCCCCCTCCTACGAGCAGTACTTC.

This clonotype has only a few counts. This chain uses TRBV11-2 with TRBJ2-2, with D maybe TRBD1 (8 bases). V lost 5 bases, J lost 5 bases, and 18 bases lay in between. This CDR3 contains 16 residues. Germline V gene lookup returns CDR1 SGHAT and CDR2 FQNNGV. The CDR3, as DNA: TGTGCCAGCAGCCTTACACAGGGGGGGTTTACCGGGGAGCTGTTTTTT. This codes for CASSLTQGGFTGELFF.

The CDR3 protein is CSAPRPGQGPYEQYF. CDR3 in DNA: TGCAGTGCCCCCCGACCGGGACAGGGGCCCTACGAGCAGTACTTC. The chain carries TRBV20-1 and TRBJ2-7; 10 bases line up with TRBD1. The germline V gene has CDR1 DFQATT and CDR2 SNEGSKA (reference sequence). Germline trimming cut 6 bases from V and 2 bases from J; bases unmatched to any gene: 10. The CDR3 has 15 amino acids.

This clonotype was found a few times. The chain employs TRBV6-2 or TRBV6-3 and TRBJ2-2, with D uncertain. Trimming removed 8 bases from V and 5 bases from J, with 12 bases in between. Germline V gene lookup returns CDR1 MNHEY and CDR2 SVGEGT. CDR3 length: 13 amino acids. CDR3 residues: CASSPSRTGELFF. CDR3 DNA: TGTGCCAGCTCCCCCTCAAGGACCGGGGAGCTGTTTTTT.

The chain couples TRBV6-4 to TRBJ2-3; maybe TRBD2 (5 bases). The CDR3 contains 15 residues. The germline V gene has CDR1 MRHNA and CDR2 SNTAGT. V was pared by 2 bases and J by 0 bases, with 9 bases between. The CDR3: CASSDTAESTDTQYF. DNA of the CDR3: TGTGCCAGCAGTGACACAGCGGAGAGCACAGATACGCAGTATTTT.

This chain uses TRBV12-3 or TRBV12-4 with TRBJ2-5; D unresolved. The CDR3 spans 15 residues. Trimming shortened V by 2 bases and J by 1 base, and 11 bases separated the two germline ends. In DNA form, the CDR3 reads TGTGCCAGCAGTTTACTAGAAAGCACCCAAGAGACCCAGTACTTC. Its translation is CASSLLESTQETQYF.

This clonotype was detected many times. This chain links TRBV18 with TRBJ1-1, with a tentative D call TRBD1 (5 bases). V gave up 3 bases and J gave up 5 bases, with 13 bases separating them. The CDR3 covers 14 residues. Per germline, CDR1 KGHSH and CDR2 LQKENI. The CDR3 region has the DNA TGTGCCAGCTCACCGGATATGGGGGGAACTGAAGCTTTCTTT. It specifies CASSPDMGGTEAFF.

This clonotype was seen only a few times. The rearrangement joins TRBV24-1 to TRBJ2-1; 12 nucleotides match TRBD2. V dropped 9 bases and J dropped 8; count of bases not matched to a gene: 7. The germline CDR1 and CDR2 sequences are KGHDR and SFDVKD. The CDR3 is 14 residues long. The CDR3 DNA is TGTGCCACCGGCCCTAGCGGGGGGGTCGATGAGCAGTTCTTC. Its protein product is CATGPSGGVDEQFF.

V gene TRBV7-3 combines with J gene TRBJ2-3; TRBD2 aligns across 8 bases. CDR1 SGHTA and CDR2 FQGTGA come from the germline V gene. CDR3 length: 15 amino acids. V shed 1 base and J 6 bases; nucleotides not matched to a gene: 6. The CDR3 coding sequence is TGTGCCAGCAGCTTAATCCGGGGGGGCCGTGATACGCAGTATTTT. Translating it yields CASSLIRGGRDTQYF.

The chain employs TRBV28 and TRBJ2-5; D call uncertain. CDR1 and CDR2 (germline): MDHEN, SYDVKM. Trimming cost V 7 bases and J 1 base, with 19 bases left between them. The CDR3 covers 16 residues. This CDR3 reads CASTPISGRAQETQYF. The CDR3 DNA sequence: TGTGCCAGCACCCCAATATCCGGAAGGGCCCAAGAGACCCAGTACTTC.

This clonotype appeared a single time. The CDR3 sequence is CASSLQGAAYEQYF. In nucleotides, the CDR3 is TGTGCCAGCAGCTTACAAGGGGCGGCCTACGAGCAGTACTTC. This chain connects TRBV11-3 to TRBJ2-7, with D possibly being TRBD1 (5 bases). From germline, CDR1 is SGHNT and CDR2 YENEEA. CDR3 size: 14 residues. V was cut by 2 bases and J by 2 bases, with 10 bases left in between.